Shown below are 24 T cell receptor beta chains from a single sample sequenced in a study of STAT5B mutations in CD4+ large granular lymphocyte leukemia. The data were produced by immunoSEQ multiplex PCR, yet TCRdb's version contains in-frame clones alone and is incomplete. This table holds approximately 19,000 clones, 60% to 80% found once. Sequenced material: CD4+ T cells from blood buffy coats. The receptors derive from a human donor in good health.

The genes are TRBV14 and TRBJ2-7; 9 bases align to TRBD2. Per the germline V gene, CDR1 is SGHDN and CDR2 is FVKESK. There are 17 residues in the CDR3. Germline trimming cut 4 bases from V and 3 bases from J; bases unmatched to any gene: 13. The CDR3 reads CASSRGSGRWVNYEQYF. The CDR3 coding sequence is TGTGCCAGCAGCCGGGGAAGCGGGAGGTGGGTCAACTACGAGCAGTACTTC.

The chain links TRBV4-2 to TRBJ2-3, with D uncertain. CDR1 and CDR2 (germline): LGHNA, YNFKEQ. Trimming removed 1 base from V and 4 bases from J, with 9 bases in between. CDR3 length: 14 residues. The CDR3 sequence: CASSQVGSADTQYF. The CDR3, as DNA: TGTGCCAGCAGCCAAGTAGGTTCCGCAGATACGCAGTATTTT.

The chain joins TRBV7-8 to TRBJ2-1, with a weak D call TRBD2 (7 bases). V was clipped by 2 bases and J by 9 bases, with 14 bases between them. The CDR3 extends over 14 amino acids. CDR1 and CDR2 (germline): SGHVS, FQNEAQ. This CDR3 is CASSLIGGRGEQFF. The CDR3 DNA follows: TGTGCCAGCAGCTTAATCGGGGGGCGCGGTGAGCAGTTCTTC.

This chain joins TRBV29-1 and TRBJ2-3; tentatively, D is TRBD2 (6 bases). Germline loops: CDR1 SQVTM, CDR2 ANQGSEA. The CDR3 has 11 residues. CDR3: CGGGITDTQYF. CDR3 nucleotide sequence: TGCGGGGGAGGTATAACAGATACGCAGTATTTT.

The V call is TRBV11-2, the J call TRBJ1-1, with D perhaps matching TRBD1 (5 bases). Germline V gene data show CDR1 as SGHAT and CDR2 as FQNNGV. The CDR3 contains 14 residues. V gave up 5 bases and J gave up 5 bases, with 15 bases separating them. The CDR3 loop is CASSPGLGRTEAFF. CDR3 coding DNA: TGTGCCAGCAGCCCAGGGCTGGGACGAACTGAAGCTTTCTTT.

In DNA form, the CDR3 reads TGTGCCAGTAAGAGGACAGGCCGGGCCGAGACCCAGTACTTC. This translates into CASKRTGRAETQYF. The genes are TRBV19 and TRBJ2-5, with 7 bases fitting TRBD1. Germline-derived CDR1 and CDR2 are LNHDA and SQIVND (reference sequence). The CDR3 runs to 14 residues. Trimming at V came to 7 bases and at J to 5 bases, leaving 10 bases not matched to a gene. Together with reference TRBV19 and TRBJ2-5, the CDR3 gives the full variable domain: DGGITQSPKYLFRKEGQNVTLSCEQNLNHDAMYWYRQDPGQGLRLIYYSQIVNDFQKGDIAEGYSVSREKKESFPLTVTSAQKNPTAFYLCASKRTGRAETQYFGPGTRLLVL.

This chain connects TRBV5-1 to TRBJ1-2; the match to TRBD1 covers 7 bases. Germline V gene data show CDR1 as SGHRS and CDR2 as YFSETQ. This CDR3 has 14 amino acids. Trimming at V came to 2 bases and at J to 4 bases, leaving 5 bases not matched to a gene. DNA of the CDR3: TGCGCCAGCAGCTTACGACAGGGACCCTATGGCTACACCTTC. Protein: CASSLRQGPYGYTF.

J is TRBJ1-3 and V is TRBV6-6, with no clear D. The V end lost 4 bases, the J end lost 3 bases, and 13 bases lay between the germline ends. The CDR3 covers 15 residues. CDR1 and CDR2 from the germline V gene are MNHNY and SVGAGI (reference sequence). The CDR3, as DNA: TGTGCCAGCAGTTTCCCGTTGGGAGGTGGAAACACCATATATTTT. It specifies CASSFPLGGGNTIYF.

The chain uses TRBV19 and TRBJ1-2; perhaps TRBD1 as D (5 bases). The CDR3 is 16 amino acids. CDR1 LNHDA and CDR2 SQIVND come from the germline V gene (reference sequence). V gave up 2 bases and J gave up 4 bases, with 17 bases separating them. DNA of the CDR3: TGTGCCAGTAGTATATCTGGAAGGGAGGGGACCTATGGCTACACCTTC. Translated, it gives CASSISGREGTYGYTF. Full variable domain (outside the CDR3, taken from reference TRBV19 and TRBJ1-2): DGGITQSPKYLFRKEGQNVTLSCEQNLNHDAMYWYRQDPGQGLRLIYYSQIVNDFQKGDIAEGYSVSREKKESFPLTVTSAQKNPTAFYLCASSISGREGTYGYTFGSGTRLTVV.

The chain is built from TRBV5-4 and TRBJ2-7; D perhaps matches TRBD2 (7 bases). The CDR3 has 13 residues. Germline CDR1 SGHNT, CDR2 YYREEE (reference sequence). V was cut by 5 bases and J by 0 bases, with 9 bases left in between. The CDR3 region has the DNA TGTGCCAGCAGAGGGGGGGCCTCCTACGAGCAGTACTTC. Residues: CASRGGASYEQYF. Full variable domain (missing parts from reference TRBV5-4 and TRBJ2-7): ETGVTQSPTHLIKTRGQQVTLRCSSQSGHNTVSWYQQALGQGPQFIFQYYREEENGRGNFPPRFSGLQFPNYSSELNVNALELDDSALYLCASRGGASYEQYFGPGTRLTVT.

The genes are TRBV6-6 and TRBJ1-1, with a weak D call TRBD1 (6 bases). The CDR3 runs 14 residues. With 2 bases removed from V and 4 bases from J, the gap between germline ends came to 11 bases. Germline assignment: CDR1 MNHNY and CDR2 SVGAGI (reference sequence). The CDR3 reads CASSYDRGATEAFF. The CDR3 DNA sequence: TGTGCCAGCAGTTACGATCGGGGGGCCACTGAAGCTTTCTTT.

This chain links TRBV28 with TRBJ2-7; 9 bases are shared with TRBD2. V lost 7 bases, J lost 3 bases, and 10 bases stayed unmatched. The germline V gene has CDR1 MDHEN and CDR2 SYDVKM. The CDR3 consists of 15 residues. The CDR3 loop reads CASTTAGGALYEQYF. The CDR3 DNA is TGTGCCAGCACCACAGCGGGAGGTGCCCTCTACGAGCAGTACTTC.

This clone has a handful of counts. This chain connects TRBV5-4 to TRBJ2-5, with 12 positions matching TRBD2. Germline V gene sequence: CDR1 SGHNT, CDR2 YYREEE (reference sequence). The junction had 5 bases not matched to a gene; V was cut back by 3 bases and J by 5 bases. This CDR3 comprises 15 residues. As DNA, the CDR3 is TGTGCCAGCAGCTCCGGACTAGCGGGGACTGAGACCCAGTACTTC. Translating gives CASSSGLAGTETQYF.

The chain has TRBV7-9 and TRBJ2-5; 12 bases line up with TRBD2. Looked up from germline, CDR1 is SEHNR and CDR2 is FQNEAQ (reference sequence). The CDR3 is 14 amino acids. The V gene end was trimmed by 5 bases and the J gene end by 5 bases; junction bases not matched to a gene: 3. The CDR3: CASSRTSGIETQYF. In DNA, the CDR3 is TGTGCCAGCAGCCGGACTAGCGGGATTGAGACCCAGTACTTC.

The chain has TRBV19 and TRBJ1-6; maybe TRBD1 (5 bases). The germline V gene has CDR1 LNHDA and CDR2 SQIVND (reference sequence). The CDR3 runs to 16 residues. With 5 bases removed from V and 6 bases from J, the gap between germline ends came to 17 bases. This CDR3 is CASSVRQGRLNSPLHF. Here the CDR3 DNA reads TGTGCCAGTAGTGTCAGGCAGGGTCGGCTTAATTCACCCCTCCACTTT.

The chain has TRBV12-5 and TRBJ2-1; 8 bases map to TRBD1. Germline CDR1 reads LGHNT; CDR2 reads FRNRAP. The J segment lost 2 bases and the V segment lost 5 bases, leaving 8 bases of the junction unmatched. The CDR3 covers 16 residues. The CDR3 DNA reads TGTGCTAGTGGTCCAACCGGGACAGGTCCCTACAATGAGCAGTTCTTC. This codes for CASGPTGTGPYNEQFF.

The CDR3 spells CASSSRDRAGEKLFF. The CDR3, as DNA: TGTGCCAGCAGTTCAAGGGACAGGGCTGGTGAAAAACTGTTTTTT. The chain couples TRBV6-6 to TRBJ1-4, with TRBD1 matching over 9 bases. This CDR3 region has 15 residues. The V gene end was trimmed by 4 bases and the J gene end by 7 bases; junction bases not matched to a gene: 7. Per the germline V gene, CDR1 is MNHNY and CDR2 is SVGAGI (reference sequence).

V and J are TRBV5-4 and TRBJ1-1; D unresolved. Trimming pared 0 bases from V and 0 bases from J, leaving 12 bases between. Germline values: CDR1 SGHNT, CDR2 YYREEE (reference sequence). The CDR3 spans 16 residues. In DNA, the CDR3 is TGTGCCAGCAGCTTGGGATCGGGGATATTGAACACTGAAGCTTTCTTT. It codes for CASSLGSGILNTEAFF.

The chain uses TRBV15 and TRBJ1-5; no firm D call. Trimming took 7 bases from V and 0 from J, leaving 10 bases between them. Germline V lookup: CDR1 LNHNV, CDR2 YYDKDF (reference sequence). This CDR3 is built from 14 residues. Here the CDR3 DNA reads TGTGCCACCAAGAGGGATTATAGCAATCAGCCCCAGCATTTT. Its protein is CATKRDYSNQPQHF.

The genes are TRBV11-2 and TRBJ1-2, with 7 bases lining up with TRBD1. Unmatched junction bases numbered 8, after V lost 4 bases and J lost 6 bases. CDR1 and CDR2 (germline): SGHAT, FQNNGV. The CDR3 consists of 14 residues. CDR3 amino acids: CASSSSDRVDGYTF. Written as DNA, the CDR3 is TGTGCCAGCAGCTCCTCCGACAGGGTTGATGGCTACACCTTC. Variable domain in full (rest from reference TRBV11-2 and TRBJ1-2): EAGVAQSPRYKIIEKRQSVAFWCNPISGHATLYWYQQILGQGPKLLIQFQNNGVVDDSQLPKDRFSAERLKGVDSTLKIQPAKLEDSAVYLCASSSSDRVDGYTFGSGTRLTVV.

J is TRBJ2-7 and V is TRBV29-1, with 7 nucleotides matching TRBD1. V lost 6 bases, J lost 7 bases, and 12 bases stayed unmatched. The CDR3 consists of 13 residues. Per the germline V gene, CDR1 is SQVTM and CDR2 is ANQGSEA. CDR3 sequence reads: CSVATGAPWEQYF. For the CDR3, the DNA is TGCAGCGTCGCAACAGGGGCACCCTGGGAGCAGTACTTC.

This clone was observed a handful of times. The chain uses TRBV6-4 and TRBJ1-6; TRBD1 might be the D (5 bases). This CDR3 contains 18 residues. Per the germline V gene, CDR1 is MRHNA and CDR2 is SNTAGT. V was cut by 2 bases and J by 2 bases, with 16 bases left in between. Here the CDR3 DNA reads TGTGCCAGCAGTGACGTCAGACAGAGGGATACCTATAATTCACCCCTCCACTTT. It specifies CASSDVRQRDTYNSPLHF.

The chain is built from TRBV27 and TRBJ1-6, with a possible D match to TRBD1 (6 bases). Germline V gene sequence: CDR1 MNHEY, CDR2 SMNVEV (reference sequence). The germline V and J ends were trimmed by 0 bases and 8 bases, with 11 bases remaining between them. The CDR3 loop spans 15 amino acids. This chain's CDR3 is CASSLSGARDSPLHF. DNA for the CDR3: TGTGCCAGCAGTTTATCGGGGGCTAGGGATTCACCCCTCCACTTT.

The CDR3 region is CAWSVRSGGEQFF. The CDR3 DNA reads as TGTGCCTGGAGTGTACGTAGCGGGGGTGAGCAGTTCTTC. The genes are TRBV30 and TRBJ2-1; TRBD2 aligns across 9 bases. Germline CDR1 GTSNPN, CDR2 SVGIG (reference sequence). Trimming cost V 0 bases and J 9 bases; bases outside gene matches: 3. The CDR3 is 13 residues long.